This TCR beta chain derives from a study of cytomegalovirus exposure and HLA in healthy donors. The repertoire was sequenced with immunoSEQ multiplex PCR; TCRdb's copy has only in-frame clones and lacks some. The sample has approximately 76,000 clones; around 94% are singletons. The CDR3 loop spans 17 amino acids. The V end was cut by 3 bases, the J end by 5 bases, with 21 bases between. From germline, CDR1 is MRHNA and CDR2 SNTAGT. With respect to this clone: The antigen is not known.

Study observations and caveats: TCR sequences were mostly rare, though some public TCRs occurred in many donors.

The clonotype originates from a woman between 18 and 29 years old in good health and CMV-seropositive. The sequenced sample was PBMCs. This chain joins TRBV6-4 and TRBJ2-3; D might be TRBD2 (5 bases). CDR3 sequence reads: CASSEGKRASIGDTQYF. The DNA for the CDR3 is TGTGCCAGCAGTGAAGGCAAGAGGGCCTCCATAGGAGATACGCAGTATTTT.